Reported below is one TCR beta chain. This sample stems from a study of blood T cell repertoires in COVID-19. Study at large: COVID-19 samples, acute and convalescent, were from the United States, Italy and Spain. In each case, the material was cDNA or gDNA derived from T cells, B-cell-depleted T cells, or PBMCs.

Seattle enrolled patients during active infection and tracked them longitudinally. Germline CDR1 SGHKS, CDR2 YYEKEE (reference sequence). The CDR3 extends over 16 amino acids. The V segment lost 1 base and the J segment 7 bases; nucleotides outside the gene matches: 13. The method was immunoSEQ multiplex PCR; TCRdb's version includes in-frame clones alone and lacks a portion of them. The sample holds some 450,000 clones, 70% to 90% seen once. The sample comprised peripheral blood. This sequence was found in a young man with COVID-19, enrolled during active disease. The V gene is TRBV5-5, the J gene TRBJ2-7; 8 bases fit TRBD1. CDR3: CASSLSSPGQVYEQYF. CDR3 nucleotide sequence: TGTGCCAGCAGCTTGTCATCTCCGGGACAGGTCTATGAGCAGTACTTC.